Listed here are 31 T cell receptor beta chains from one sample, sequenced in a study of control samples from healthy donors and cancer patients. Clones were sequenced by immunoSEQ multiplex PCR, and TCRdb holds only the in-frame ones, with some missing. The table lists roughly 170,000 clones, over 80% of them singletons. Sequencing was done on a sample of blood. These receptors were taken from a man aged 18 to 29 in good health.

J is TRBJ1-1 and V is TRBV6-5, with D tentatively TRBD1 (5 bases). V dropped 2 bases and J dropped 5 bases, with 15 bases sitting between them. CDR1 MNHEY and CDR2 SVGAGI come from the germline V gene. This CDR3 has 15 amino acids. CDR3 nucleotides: TGTGCCAGCAGTTACATAGGAGGGGCAGAGACTGAAGCTTTCTTT. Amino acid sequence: CASSYIGGAETEAFF.

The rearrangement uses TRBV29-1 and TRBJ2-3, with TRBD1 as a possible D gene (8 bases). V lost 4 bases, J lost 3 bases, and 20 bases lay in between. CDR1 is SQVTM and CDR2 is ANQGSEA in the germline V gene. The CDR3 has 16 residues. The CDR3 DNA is TGCAGCGTTGCGGGAGGCCGTGGACAGGGTACAGATACGCAGTATTTT. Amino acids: CSVAGGRGQGTDTQYF.

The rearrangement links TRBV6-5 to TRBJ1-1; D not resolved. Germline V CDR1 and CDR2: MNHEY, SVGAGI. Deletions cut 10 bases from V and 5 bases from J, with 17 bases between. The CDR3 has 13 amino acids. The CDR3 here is CATMTGIWTEAFF. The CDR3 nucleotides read TGTGCCACGATGACGGGGATTTGGACTGAAGCTTTCTTT.

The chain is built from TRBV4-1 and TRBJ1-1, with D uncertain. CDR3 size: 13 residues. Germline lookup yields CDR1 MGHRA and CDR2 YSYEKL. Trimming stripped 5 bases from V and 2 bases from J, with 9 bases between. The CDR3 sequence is CASSVKFNTEAFF. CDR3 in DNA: TGCGCCAGCAGCGTAAAGTTTAACACTGAAGCTTTCTTT.

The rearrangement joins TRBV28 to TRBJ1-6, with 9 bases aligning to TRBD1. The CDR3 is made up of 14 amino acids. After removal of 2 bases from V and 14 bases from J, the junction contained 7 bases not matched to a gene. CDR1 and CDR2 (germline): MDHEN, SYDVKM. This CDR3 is CASSLRDRVFALHF. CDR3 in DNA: TGTGCCAGCAGTTTACGGGACAGGGTTTTTGCCCTCCACTTT.

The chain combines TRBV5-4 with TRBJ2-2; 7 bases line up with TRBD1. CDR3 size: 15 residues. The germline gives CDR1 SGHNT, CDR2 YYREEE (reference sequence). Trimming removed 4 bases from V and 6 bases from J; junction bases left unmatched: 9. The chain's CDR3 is CASSLGGAEAGELFF. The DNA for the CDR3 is TGTGCCAGCAGCCTAGGGGGCGCCGAGGCCGGGGAGCTGTTTTTT.

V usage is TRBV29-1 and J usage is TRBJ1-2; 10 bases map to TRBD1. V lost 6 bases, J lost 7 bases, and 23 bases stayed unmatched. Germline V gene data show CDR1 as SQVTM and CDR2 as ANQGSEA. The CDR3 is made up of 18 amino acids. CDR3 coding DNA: TGCAGCGTCGAAAAGGGGCCCGGGACAGGGGCTCTAAGTGCTGGCTACACCTTC. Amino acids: CSVEKGPGTGALSAGYTF.

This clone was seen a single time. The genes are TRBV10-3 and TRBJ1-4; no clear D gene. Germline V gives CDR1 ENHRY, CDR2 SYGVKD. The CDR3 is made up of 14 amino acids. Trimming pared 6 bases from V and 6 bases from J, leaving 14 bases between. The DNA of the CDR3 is TGTGCCATCAGCGGCTCGGAGCCGTATGAAAAACTGTTTTTT. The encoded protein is CAISGSEPYEKLFF.

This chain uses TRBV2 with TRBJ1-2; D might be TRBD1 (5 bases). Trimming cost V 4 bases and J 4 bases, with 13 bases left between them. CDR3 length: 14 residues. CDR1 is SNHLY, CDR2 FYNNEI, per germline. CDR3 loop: CASSAGTWSYGYTF. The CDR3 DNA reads TGTGCCAGCAGTGCAGGGACCTGGAGCTATGGCTACACCTTC.

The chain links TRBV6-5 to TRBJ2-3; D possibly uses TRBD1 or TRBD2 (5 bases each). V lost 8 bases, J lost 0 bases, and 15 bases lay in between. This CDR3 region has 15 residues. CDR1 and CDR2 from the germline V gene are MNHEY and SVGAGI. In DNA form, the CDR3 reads TGTGCCAGCGCTGCAGGGAGAGCTAGCACAGATACGCAGTATTTT. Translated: CASAAGRASTDTQYF.

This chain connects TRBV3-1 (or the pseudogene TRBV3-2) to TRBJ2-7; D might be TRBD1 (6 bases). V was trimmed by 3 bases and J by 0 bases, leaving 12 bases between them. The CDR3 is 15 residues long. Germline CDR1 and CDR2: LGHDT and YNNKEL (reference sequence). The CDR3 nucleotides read TGTGCCAGCAGCCACAGTACAGGGAGCTCCTACGAGCAGTACTTC. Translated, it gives CASSHSTGSSYEQYF.

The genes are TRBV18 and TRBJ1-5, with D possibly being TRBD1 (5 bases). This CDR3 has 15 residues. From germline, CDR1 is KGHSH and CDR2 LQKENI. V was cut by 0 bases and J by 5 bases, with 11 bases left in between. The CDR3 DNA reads TGTGCCAGCTCACCACCGGGGCAGGGCCATCAGCCCCAGCATTTT. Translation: CASSPPGQGHQPQHF.

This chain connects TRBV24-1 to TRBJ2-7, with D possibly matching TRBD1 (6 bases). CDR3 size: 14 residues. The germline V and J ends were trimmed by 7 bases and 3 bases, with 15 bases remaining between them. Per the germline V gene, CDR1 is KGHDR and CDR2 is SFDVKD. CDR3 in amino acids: CATSPGQKSYEQYF. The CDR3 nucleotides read TGTGCCACCAGCCCCGGACAGAAAAGCTACGAGCAGTACTTC.

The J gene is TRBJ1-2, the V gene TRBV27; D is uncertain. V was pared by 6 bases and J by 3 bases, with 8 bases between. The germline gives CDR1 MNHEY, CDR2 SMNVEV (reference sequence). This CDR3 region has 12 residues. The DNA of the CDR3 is TGTGCCAGCAGGAGTTTGTACTATGGCTACACCTTC. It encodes CASRSLYYGYTF.

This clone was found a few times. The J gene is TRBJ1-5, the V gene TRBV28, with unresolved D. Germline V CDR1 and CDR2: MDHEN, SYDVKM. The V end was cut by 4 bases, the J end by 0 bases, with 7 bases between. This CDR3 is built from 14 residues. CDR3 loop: CASSSGDSNQPQHF. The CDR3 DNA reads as TGTGCCAGCAGTTCCGGTGATAGCAATCAGCCCCAGCATTTT.

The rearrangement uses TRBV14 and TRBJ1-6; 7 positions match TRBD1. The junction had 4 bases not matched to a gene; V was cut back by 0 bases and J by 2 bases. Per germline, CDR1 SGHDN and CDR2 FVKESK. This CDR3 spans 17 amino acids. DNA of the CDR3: TGTGCCAGCAGCCAAGAGGACAGGAAAACCTATAATTCACCCCTCCACTTT. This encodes CASSQEDRKTYNSPLHF.

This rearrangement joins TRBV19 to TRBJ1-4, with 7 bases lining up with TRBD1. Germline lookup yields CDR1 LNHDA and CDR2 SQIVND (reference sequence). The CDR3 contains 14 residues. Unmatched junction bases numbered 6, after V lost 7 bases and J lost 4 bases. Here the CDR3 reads CASNRGQNNEKLFF. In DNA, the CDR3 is TGTGCCAGTAACCGGGGACAGAATAATGAAAAACTGTTTTTT.

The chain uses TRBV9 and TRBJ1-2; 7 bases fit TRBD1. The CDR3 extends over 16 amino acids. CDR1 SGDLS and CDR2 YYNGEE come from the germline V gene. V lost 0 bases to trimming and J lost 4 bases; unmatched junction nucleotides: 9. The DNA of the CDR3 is TGTGCCAGCAGCGTAGGAGGGTCAGGGGGGCCCTATGGCTACACCTTC. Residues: CASSVGGSGGPYGYTF.

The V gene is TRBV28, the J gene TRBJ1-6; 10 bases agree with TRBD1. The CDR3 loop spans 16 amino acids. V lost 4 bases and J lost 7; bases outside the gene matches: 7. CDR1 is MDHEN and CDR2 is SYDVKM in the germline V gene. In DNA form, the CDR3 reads TGTGCCAGCAGTTCTCCGGGACAGGGGAGGAATTCACCCCTCCACTTT. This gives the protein CASSSPGQGRNSPLHF.

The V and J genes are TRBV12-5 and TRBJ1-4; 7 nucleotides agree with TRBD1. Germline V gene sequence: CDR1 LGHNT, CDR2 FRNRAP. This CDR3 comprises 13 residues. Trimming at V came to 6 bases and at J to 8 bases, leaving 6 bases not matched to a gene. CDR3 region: CASGHRGGEKLFF. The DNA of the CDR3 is TGTGCTAGTGGCCACAGGGGAGGGGAAAAACTGTTTTTT.

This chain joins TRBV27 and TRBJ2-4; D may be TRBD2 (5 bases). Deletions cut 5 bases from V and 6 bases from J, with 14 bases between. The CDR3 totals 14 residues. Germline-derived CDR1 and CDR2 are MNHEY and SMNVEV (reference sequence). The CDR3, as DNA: TGTGCCAGCAGTCCCATGCCAGGAGGAAACATTCAGTACTTC. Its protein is CASSPMPGGNIQYF.

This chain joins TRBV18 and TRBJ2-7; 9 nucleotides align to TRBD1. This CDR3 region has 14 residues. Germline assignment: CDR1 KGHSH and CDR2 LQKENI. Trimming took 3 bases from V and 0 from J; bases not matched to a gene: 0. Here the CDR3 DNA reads TGTGCCAGCTCACCGGACAGGGGCTCCTACGAGCAGTACTTC. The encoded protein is CASSPDRGSYEQYF.

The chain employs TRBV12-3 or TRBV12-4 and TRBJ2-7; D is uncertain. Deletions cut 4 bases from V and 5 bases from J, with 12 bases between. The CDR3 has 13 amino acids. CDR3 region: CASSSWTANEQYF. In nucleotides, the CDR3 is TGTGCCAGCAGTTCATGGACGGCTAACGAGCAGTACTTC.

This CDR3 reads CASSLGGEQFF. The CDR3 coding sequence is TGTGCCAGCAGTTTAGGGGGGGAGCAGTTCTTC. This chain connects TRBV12-3 or TRBV12-4 to TRBJ2-1; D could derive from TRBD1 or TRBD2 (5 bases each). The germline V and J ends were trimmed by 1 base and 10 bases, with 5 bases remaining between them. The CDR3 spans 11 residues.

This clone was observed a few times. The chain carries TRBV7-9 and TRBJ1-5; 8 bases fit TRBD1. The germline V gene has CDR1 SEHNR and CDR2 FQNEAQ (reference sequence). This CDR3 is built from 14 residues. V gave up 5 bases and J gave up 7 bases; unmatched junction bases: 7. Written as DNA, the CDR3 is TGTGCCAGCAGCGATGACAGGGGTGGCCAGCCCCAGCATTTT. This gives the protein CASSDDRGGQPQHF. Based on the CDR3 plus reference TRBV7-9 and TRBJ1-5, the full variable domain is DTGVSQNPRHKITKRGQNVTFRCDPISEHNRLYWYRQTLGQGPEFLTYFQNEAQLEKSRLLSDRFSAERPKGSFSTLEIQRTEQGDSAMYLCASSDDRGGQPQHFGDGTRLSIL.

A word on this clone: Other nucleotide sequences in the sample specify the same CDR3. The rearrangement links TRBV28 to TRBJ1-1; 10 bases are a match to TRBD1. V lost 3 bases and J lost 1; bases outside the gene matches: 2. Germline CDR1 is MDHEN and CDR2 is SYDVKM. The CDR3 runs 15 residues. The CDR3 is CASSLTGGGNTEAFF. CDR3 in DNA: TGTGCCAGCAGTTTGACAGGGGGCGGGAACACTGAAGCTTTCTTT.

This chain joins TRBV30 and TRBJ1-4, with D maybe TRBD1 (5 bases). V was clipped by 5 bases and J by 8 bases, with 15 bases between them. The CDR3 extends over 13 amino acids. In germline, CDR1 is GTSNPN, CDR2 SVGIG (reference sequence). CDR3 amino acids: CAWGREVREKLFF. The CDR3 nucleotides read TGTGCCTGGGGCAGGGAGGTTCGGGAAAAACTGTTTTTT.

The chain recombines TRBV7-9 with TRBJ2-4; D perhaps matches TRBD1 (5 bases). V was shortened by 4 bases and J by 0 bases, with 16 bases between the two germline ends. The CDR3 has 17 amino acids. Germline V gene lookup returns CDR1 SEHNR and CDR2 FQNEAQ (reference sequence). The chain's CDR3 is CASSSGDSILAKNIQYF. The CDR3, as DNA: TGTGCCAGCAGCTCCGGCGACAGCATACTAGCCAAAAACATTCAGTACTTC.

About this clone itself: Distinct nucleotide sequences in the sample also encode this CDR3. The CDR3 region has the DNA TGCAGCGTCTTGAAAGAGACCCAGTACTTC. Translated, it gives CSVLKETQYF. The genes are TRBV29-1 and TRBJ2-5; D is undetermined. The CDR3 extends over 10 amino acids. The V end lost 6 bases, the J end lost 3 bases, and 5 bases lay between the germline ends. Per the germline V gene, CDR1 is SQVTM and CDR2 is ANQGSEA.

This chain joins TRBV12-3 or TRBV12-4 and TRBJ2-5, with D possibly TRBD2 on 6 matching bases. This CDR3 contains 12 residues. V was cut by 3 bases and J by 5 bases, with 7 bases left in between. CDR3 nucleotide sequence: TGTGCCAGCAGTTTTGGGGGGGAGACCCAGTACTTC. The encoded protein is CASSFGGETQYF.

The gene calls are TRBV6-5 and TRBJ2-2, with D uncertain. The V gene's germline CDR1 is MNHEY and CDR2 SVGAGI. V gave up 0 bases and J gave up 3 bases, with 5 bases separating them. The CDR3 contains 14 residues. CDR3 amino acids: CASSYSRYTGELFF. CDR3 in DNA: TGTGCCAGCAGTTACTCGAGGTACACCGGGGAGCTGTTTTTT.